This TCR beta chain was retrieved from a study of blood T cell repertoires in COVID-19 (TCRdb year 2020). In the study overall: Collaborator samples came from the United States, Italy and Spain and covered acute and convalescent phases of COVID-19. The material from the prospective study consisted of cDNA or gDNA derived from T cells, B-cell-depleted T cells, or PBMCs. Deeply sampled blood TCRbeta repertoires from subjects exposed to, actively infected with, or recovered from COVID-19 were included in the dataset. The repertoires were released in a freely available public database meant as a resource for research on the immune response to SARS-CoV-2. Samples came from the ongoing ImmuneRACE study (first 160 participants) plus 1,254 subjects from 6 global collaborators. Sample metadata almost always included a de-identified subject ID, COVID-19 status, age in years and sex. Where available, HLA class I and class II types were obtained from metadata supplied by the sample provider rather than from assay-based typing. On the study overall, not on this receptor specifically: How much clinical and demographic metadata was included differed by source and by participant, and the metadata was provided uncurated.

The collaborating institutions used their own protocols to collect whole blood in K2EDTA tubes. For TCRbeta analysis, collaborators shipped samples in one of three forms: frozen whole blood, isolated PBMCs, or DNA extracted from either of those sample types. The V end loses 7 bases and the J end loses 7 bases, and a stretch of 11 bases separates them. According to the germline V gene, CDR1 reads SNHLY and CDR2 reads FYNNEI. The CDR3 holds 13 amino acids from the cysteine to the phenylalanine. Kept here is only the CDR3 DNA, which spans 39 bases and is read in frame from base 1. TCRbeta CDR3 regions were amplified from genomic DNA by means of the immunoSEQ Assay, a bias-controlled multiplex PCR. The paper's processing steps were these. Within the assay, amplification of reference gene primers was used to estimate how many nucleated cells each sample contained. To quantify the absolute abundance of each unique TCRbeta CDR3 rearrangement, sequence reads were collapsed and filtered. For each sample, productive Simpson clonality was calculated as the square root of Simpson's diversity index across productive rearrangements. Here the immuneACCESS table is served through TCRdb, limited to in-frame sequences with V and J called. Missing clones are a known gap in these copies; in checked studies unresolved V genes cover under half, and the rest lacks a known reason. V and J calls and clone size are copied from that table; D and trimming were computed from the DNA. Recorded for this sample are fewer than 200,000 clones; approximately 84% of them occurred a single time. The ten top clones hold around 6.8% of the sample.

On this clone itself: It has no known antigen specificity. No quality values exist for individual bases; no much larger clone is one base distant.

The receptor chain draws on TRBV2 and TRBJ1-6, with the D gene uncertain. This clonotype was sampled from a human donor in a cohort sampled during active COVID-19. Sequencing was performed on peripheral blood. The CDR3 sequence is CASIQDTNSPLHF. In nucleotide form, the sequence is TGTGCCAGCATTCAGGATACGAATTCACCCCTCCACTTT.